A single sample is the source of the 26 T cell receptor beta chains below, sequenced in a study of T cell clones after liver transplantation. Measured with immunoSEQ multiplex PCR; TCRdb has only the in-frame clones, and not every one. The sample lists 85,000 to 110,000 clones, about 81% seen once, with approximately 2.8% in the top ten. The material was CD4+ T cells from blood, obtained around 49 months after liver transplant. Receptors originate from a human patient who received a liver transplant. Certain T cells may be donor cells from the graft.

The rearrangement joins TRBV19 to TRBJ2-6; tentatively, D is TRBD1 (6 bases). The CDR3 contains 20 residues. In germline, CDR1 is LNHDA, CDR2 SQIVND (reference sequence). Trimming left V 0 bases short and J 0 bases short, with 18 bases between. CDR3: CASSIDHSGVASSGANVLTF. The CDR3 DNA follows: TGTGCCAGTAGTATAGATCACTCAGGGGTTGCTAGCTCTGGGGCCAACGTCCTGACTTTC.

The V gene is TRBV5-5, the J gene TRBJ2-2; 13 nucleotides match TRBD2. This CDR3 comprises 17 residues. CDR1 SGHKS and CDR2 YYEKEE come from the germline V gene (reference sequence). V trimming: 3 bases; J trimming: 4 bases; junction bases outside the gene matches: 6. CDR3 sequence (DNA): TGTGCCAGCAGCTGGAGACTAGCGGGGGGTCCCACCGGGGAGCTGTTTTTT. The encoded protein is CASSWRLAGGPTGELFF.

This chain uses TRBV25-1 with TRBJ2-7; 7 nucleotides align to TRBD2. The V gene's germline CDR1 is MGHDK and CDR2 SYGVNS. The CDR3 extends over 13 amino acids. V shed 2 bases and J 2 bases; nucleotides not matched to a gene: 0. Written as DNA, the CDR3 is TGTGCCAGCAGTGAAGGGGGGGCCTACGAGCAGTACTTC. Translated: CASSEGGAYEQYF.

The CDR3 region has the DNA TGTGCCAGCACGGTGGGCAATCAGCCCCAGCATTTT. Translation gives CASTVGNQPQHF. J is TRBJ1-5 and V is TRBV2; D gene uncertain. Germline CDR1 reads SNHLY; CDR2 reads FYNNEI. Trimming pared 7 bases from V and 2 bases from J, leaving 6 bases between. The CDR3 contains 12 residues.

The chain recombines TRBV7-9 with TRBJ2-1, with 8 bases that match TRBD1. V dropped 3 bases and J dropped 8; count of bases not matched to a gene: 9. Germline V gene data show CDR1 as SEHNR and CDR2 as FQNEAQ (reference sequence). The CDR3 runs to 15 residues. CDR3 region: CASSFITGQDHEQFF. The CDR3 DNA follows: TGTGCCAGCAGCTTTATAACGGGACAGGACCATGAGCAGTTCTTC.

J is TRBJ1-5 and V is TRBV4-2; D possibly corresponds to TRBD1 (6 bases). Deletions cut 5 bases from V and 4 bases from J, with 18 bases between. Germline loops: CDR1 LGHNA, CDR2 YNFKEQ. The CDR3 length is 16 residues. The CDR3 DNA sequence: TGTGCCAGCAGCGCCCGGGACACAACTATGAATCAGCCCCAGCATTTT. Its protein is CASSARDTTMNQPQHF.

CDR3 amino acids: CASSSTGIGTEAFF. CDR3 nucleotides: TGTGCCAGCAGCTCGACAGGGATCGGCACTGAAGCTTTCTTT. This sequence joins TRBV11-2 and TRBJ1-1, with 7 bases identical to TRBD1. V lost 4 bases and J lost 4; bases outside the gene matches: 6. Germline values: CDR1 SGHAT, CDR2 FQNNGV. The CDR3 extends over 14 amino acids.

The chain links TRBV2 to TRBJ2-7; D is ambiguous. CDR3 length: 13 residues. Germline lookup yields CDR1 SNHLY and CDR2 FYNNEI. V was trimmed by 3 bases and J by 3 bases, leaving 9 bases between them. The CDR3 DNA follows: TGTGCCAGCAGTGAGCCTTTAAACTACGAGCAGTACTTC. Translated: CASSEPLNYEQYF.

The rearrangement links TRBV4-1 to TRBJ2-1, with TRBD1 matching over 10 bases. V dropped 3 bases and J dropped 3; count of bases not matched to a gene: 8. Germline V gene sequence: CDR1 MGHRA, CDR2 YSYEKL. The CDR3 is made up of 17 amino acids. Here the CDR3 reads CASSQPSGQGSYNEQFF. DNA for the CDR3: TGCGCCAGCAGCCAGCCCTCGGGACAGGGGAGCTACAATGAGCAGTTCTTC.

The chain employs TRBV6-5 and TRBJ1-1; no reliable D call. Germline V CDR1 and CDR2: MNHEY, SVGAGI. V lost 2 bases and J lost 1, with 11 bases in between. The CDR3 spans 15 residues. In nucleotides, the CDR3 is TGTGCCAGCAGTTACGAAGAGGAGAGGAACACTGAAGCTTTCTTT. Amino acid sequence: CASSYEEERNTEAFF.

There are a few counts of this clone. The chain has TRBV2 and TRBJ2-1; 9 bases map to TRBD2. CDR1 is SNHLY, CDR2 FYNNEI, per germline. The junction had 11 bases not matched to a gene; V was cut back by 7 bases and J by 4 bases. CDR3 length equals 16 residues. The CDR3 sequence: CASTTGGLAGYNEQFF. The CDR3 DNA sequence: TGTGCCAGCACGACCGGCGGGCTAGCGGGATACAATGAGCAGTTCTTC.

Notes on this clone: Other nucleotide sequences in the sample specify the same CDR3. The gene calls are TRBV7-2 and TRBJ1-5, with 9 positions matching TRBD1. There are 15 residues in the CDR3. V shed 4 bases, J shed 4 bases, and the junction held 5 bases outside the gene matches. Germline V gene data show CDR1 as SGHTA and CDR2 as FQGNSA. CDR3 loop: CASSSRTGDNQPQHF. The CDR3 DNA reads TGTGCCAGCAGCTCTAGGACAGGGGATAATCAGCCCCAGCATTTT.

The chain carries TRBV18 and TRBJ2-2, with 9 bases that match TRBD1. The CDR3 runs to 16 residues. Per the germline V gene, CDR1 is KGHSH and CDR2 is LQKENI. V trimming: 5 bases; J trimming: 1 base; junction bases outside the gene matches: 5. CDR3 residues: CASSSGTGRNTGELFF. CDR3 nucleotides: TGTGCCAGCTCATCCGGGACAGGGCGGAACACCGGGGAGCTGTTTTTT.

The chain carries TRBV18 and TRBJ1-5; no firm D call. CDR3 length: 16 residues. The V end was cut by 2 bases, the J end by 2 bases, with 13 bases between. The germline V gene encodes CDR1 KGHSH and CDR2 LQKENI. CDR3 DNA: TGTGCCAGCTCACCAATCGGGAGTGGAGGCAATCAGCCCCAGCATTTT. Its translation: CASSPIGSGGNQPQHF.

This rearrangement joins TRBV5-4 to TRBJ2-7, with a tentative D call TRBD1 (6 bases). The ends were cut back, 0 bases at V and 3 bases at J, with 16 bases in the middle. The CDR3 extends over 16 amino acids. Germline V CDR1 and CDR2: SGHNT, YYREEE (reference sequence). CDR3 DNA sequence: TGTGCCAGCAGCTTGGACCCTGTTAGGGGGAACTACGAGCAGTACTTC. Encoded protein: CASSLDPVRGNYEQYF.

There are a few counts of this clone. The chain has TRBV27 and TRBJ2-7; D remains unclear. Deletions cut 6 bases from V and 4 bases from J, with 10 bases between. This CDR3 has 12 amino acids. From germline, CDR1 is MNHEY and CDR2 SMNVEV (reference sequence). CDR3 amino acids: CASRTTWYEQYF. The CDR3 nucleotides are TGTGCCAGCAGGACGACTTGGTACGAGCAGTACTTC.

The chain combines TRBV6-5 with TRBJ1-1, with D perhaps TRBD1 (6 bases). The CDR3 sequence is 13 residues long. The germline V gene encodes CDR1 MNHEY and CDR2 SVGAGI. V gave up 2 bases and J gave up 5 bases, with 9 bases separating them. The CDR3, as DNA: TGTGCCAGCAGTTACGGGGGGGCGACTGAAGCTTTCTTT. It specifies CASSYGGATEAFF.

The chain is built from TRBV7-2 and TRBJ2-6, with D possibly being TRBD2 (6 bases). The germline CDR1 and CDR2 sequences are SGHTA and FQGNSA. The CDR3 covers 15 residues. With 5 bases removed from V and 0 bases from J, the gap between germline ends came to 8 bases. CDR3 loop: CASSQGLSGANVLTF. CDR3 DNA sequence: TGTGCCAGCAGCCAGGGACTCTCTGGGGCCAACGTCCTGACTTTC.

This clone showed up just a few times. CDR3 coding DNA: TGTGCCAGCACCGCAAACCGACAGGTCAATCAGCCCCAGCATTTT. Protein product: CASTANRQVNQPQHF. The rearrangement uses TRBV6-1 and TRBJ1-5, with a tentative D call TRBD1 (6 bases). Trimming removed 7 bases at V and 3 bases at J, with 16 bases between. Looked up from germline, CDR1 is MNHNS and CDR2 is SASEGT. CDR3 length: 15 amino acids.

This sequence joins TRBV5-6 and TRBJ1-3; D is perhaps TRBD1 (6 bases). Germline V lookup: CDR1 SGHDT, CDR2 YYEEEE. V lost 4 bases and J 0 bases, leaving 20 bases between the germline ends. The CDR3 covers 18 residues. The CDR3: CASSLLVNRVPSGNTIYF. The CDR3 DNA is TGTGCCAGCAGCCTCCTAGTCAACAGGGTCCCCTCTGGAAACACCATATATTTT.

This chain uses TRBV27 with TRBJ1-6; 7 bases map to TRBD1. V was clipped by 3 bases and J by 9 bases; unmatched bases: 14. The CDR3 loop spans 17 amino acids. CDR1 is MNHEY and CDR2 is SMNVEV in the germline V gene (reference sequence). The CDR3 loop reads CASSFRDMTGSRSPLHF. CDR3 DNA sequence: TGTGCCAGCAGTTTTAGGGATATGACAGGGTCCCGTTCACCCCTCCACTTT.

This chain links TRBV9 with TRBJ1-5; D may be TRBD1 (5 bases). Germline V CDR1 and CDR2: SGDLS, YYNGEE. With 8 bases removed from V and 7 bases from J, the gap between germline ends came to 13 bases. This CDR3 spans 12 amino acids. The CDR3 loop is CASLQTGQPQHF. CDR3 DNA: TGTGCCAGTTTACAAACAGGCCAGCCCCAGCATTTT.

This chain joins TRBV6-1 and TRBJ1-1; a weak D match, TRBD1 (6 bases). CDR1 and CDR2 from the germline V gene are MNHNS and SASEGT. The V and J ends lost 3 bases and 8 bases respectively, with 16 bases between them. The CDR3 is 14 residues long. CDR3 amino acids: CASSEGRLDREAFF. The CDR3 DNA follows: TGTGCCAGCAGTGAGGGTCGGTTAGACAGGGAAGCTTTCTTT.

The CDR3 region is CASSLVTSGANTGELFF. The CDR3 DNA reads TGCGCCAGCAGCTTGGTCACTAGCGGGGCGAACACCGGGGAGCTGTTTTTT. The gene calls are TRBV5-1 and TRBJ2-2, with 10 bases matching TRBD2. This CDR3 has 17 residues. After removal of 0 bases from V and 0 bases from J, the junction contained 2 bases not matched to a gene. Germline V lookup: CDR1 SGHRS, CDR2 YFSETQ.

The chain links TRBV10-3 to TRBJ2-7, with D unresolved. CDR3 length equals 15 residues. Looked up from germline, CDR1 is ENHRY and CDR2 is SYGVKD. Deletions cut 0 bases from V and 4 bases from J, with 13 bases between. CDR3 amino acids: CAISESGSDPYEQYF. CDR3 in DNA: TGTGCCATCAGTGAGTCTGGCTCAGACCCATACGAGCAGTACTTC.

This chain joins TRBV7-3 and TRBJ2-3; a weak D match, TRBD2 (6 bases). Between the trimmed V and J ends, which lost 6 bases and 0 bases, there was a span of 13 bases. CDR1 SGHTA and CDR2 FQGTGA come from the germline V gene. The CDR3 runs to 15 residues. The CDR3 nucleotides are TGTGCCAGCAGTCTTATGGGGGGTAGCACAGATACGCAGTATTTT. It yields the protein CASSLMGGSTDTQYF.